This T cell receptor (beta chain) came from a study of shared clonotypes between healthy human individuals. General study results and limits: Limitation of the genetic and exposure-history diversity represented came from the few donors.

In regard to this clone: What it binds is unknown.

Cells designated naive CD8 were CD45RO-negative and were positively selected for CCR7, with terminally differentiated effector memory CD45RA+ cells excluded. The protocol was immunoSEQ multiplex PCR, while the TCRdb copy is restricted to in-frame clones and leaves out a portion. The sample consists of about 2.1 million clones, around 95% of them appearing once. The TCR comes from a man aged 18-30 years in good health. Some clones in this sample may be carry-over from other donors' samples. The sequenced material came from naive CD8+ T cells from PBMCs.

CDR3 loop: CASSQDRYTGNTIYF. CDR3 nucleotide sequence: TGCGCCAGCAGCCAAGATAGGTATACTGGAAACACCATATATTTT. The chain joins TRBV4-1 to TRBJ1-3; D gene uncertain. Looked up from germline, CDR1 is MGHRA and CDR2 is YSYEKL. V lost 0 bases and J 2 bases, leaving 8 bases between the germline ends. The CDR3 sequence is 15 residues long.